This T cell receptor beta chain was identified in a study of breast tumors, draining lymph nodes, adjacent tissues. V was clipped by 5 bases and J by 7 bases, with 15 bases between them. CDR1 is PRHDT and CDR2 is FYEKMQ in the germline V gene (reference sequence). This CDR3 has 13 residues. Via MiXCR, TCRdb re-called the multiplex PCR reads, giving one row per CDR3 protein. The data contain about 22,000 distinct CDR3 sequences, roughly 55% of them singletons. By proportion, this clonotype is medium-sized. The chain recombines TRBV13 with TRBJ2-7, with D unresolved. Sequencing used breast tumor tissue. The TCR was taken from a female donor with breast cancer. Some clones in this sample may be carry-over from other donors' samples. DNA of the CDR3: TGTGCCAGCAGCCCGTCTTTGATCAATGAGCAGTACTTC. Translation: CASSPSLINEQYF.